The 5 T cell receptor beta chains below were found in one sample sequenced in a study of identifying expanded T cells in peripheral blood. Generated by immunoSEQ multiplex PCR, the TCRdb table keeps only in-frame clones and is missing some. In the table there are 81,000 or so clones, 84% of which are singletons. Input material: blood. The receptors were sampled from a person aged 18 to 75 in good health.

The V gene is TRBV14, the J gene TRBJ2-7, with 8 bases that match TRBD1. V gave up 2 bases and J gave up 5 bases; unmatched junction bases: 14. The V gene's germline CDR1 is SGHDN and CDR2 FVKESK. This CDR3 contains 17 residues. The CDR3 loop is CASSQKSLKTGADEQYF. CDR3 nucleotides: TGTGCCAGCAGCCAAAAGTCCCTTAAGACAGGGGCCGACGAGCAGTACTTC.

The chain has TRBV7-3 and TRBJ2-5; 7 positions agree with TRBD1. CDR3 length equals 13 residues. Germline CDR1 reads SGHTA; CDR2 reads FQGTGA. V shed 8 bases and J 0 bases; nucleotides not matched to a gene: 3. CDR3 region: CASSGQHQETQYF. In DNA, the CDR3 is TGTGCCAGCTCGGGACAGCACCAAGAGACCCAGTACTTC.

This chain joins TRBV27 and TRBJ1-4; no reliable D call. Trimming left V 4 bases short and J 0 bases short, with 15 bases between. CDR3 size: 17 residues. Germline V gene lookup returns CDR1 MNHEY and CDR2 SMNVEV (reference sequence). The CDR3 here is CASSSRWGNTTNEKLFF. The CDR3 DNA sequence: TGTGCCAGCAGTTCCCGGTGGGGAAATACAACTAATGAAAAACTGTTTTTT.

The rearrangement joins TRBV9 to TRBJ2-7, with D possibly matching TRBD2 (5 bases). The CDR3 contains 12 residues. CDR1 and CDR2 from the germline V gene are SGDLS and YYNGEE. V was pared by 4 bases and J by 2 bases, with 7 bases between. The CDR3 region is CASSPGTYEQYF. The CDR3 coding sequence is TGTGCCAGCAGCCCGGGGACCTACGAGCAGTACTTC.

The rearrangement joins TRBV28 to TRBJ2-1; the D is unclear. V lost 5 bases and J lost 10, with 9 bases in between. The CDR3 totals 11 residues. Germline V CDR1 and CDR2: MDHEN, SYDVKM. CDR3 protein: CASSLTREQFF. In nucleotides, the CDR3 is TGTGCCAGCAGTCTTACAAGGGAGCAGTTCTTC.